One sample yielded the 30 T cell receptor beta chains listed below, sequenced in a study of CD8 T cells in Susac syndrome. After extraction with the RNeasy kit, 0.5 to 1 ug of the RNA was reverse transcribed using random hexamers. Via MiXCR, TCRdb re-called the immunoSEQ multiplex PCR reads, giving one row per CDR3 protein. Of 190,000 or so distinct CDR3 sequences in the sample, over 90% were seen once. Sequences were obtained from CD4+ T cells from PBMCs. These receptor sequences come from a human donor with multiple sclerosis.

This chain links TRBV9 with TRBJ2-5; TRBD1 is a possible D gene (5 bases). Germline lookup yields CDR1 SGDLS and CDR2 YYNGEE. The CDR3 covers 14 residues. V was clipped by 4 bases and J by 5 bases, with 15 bases between them. The CDR3 loop is CASSPPGLGETQYF. In DNA, the CDR3 is TGTGCCAGCAGCCCCCCAGGGCTTGGGGAGACCCAGTACTTC.

This clonotype was detected only once. The chain uses TRBV29-1 and TRBJ2-5, with D possibly being TRBD1 or TRBD2 (5 bases each). V was shortened by 6 bases and J by 5 bases, with 16 bases between the two germline ends. The V gene's germline CDR1 is SQVTM and CDR2 ANQGSEA. The CDR3 sequence is 13 residues long. CDR3 sequence (DNA): TGCAGCGTCGCGACGGGGCCCCGGGAGACCCAGTACTTC. It is translated as CSVATGPRETQYF.

CDR3 protein: CSAGGKGAYEQYF. For the CDR3, the DNA is TGCAGTGCTGGGGGAAAGGGAGCCTACGAGCAGTACTTC. The chain uses TRBV20-1 and TRBJ2-7, with D possibly being TRBD1 or TRBD2 (5 bases each). CDR3 length equals 13 residues. The germline V gene encodes CDR1 DFQATT and CDR2 SNEGSKA (reference sequence). Deletions cut 5 bases from V and 2 bases from J, with 13 bases between.

The chain links TRBV11-2 to TRBJ2-7; TRBD1 matches at 10 bases. Trimming took 4 bases from V and 5 from J; bases not matched to a gene: 8. The CDR3 has 15 amino acids. The germline gives CDR1 SGHAT, CDR2 FQNNGV. As DNA, the CDR3 is TGTGCCAGCAGCTCCCGGGACAGGGGAGTCCACGAGCAGTACTTC. Translated: CASSSRDRGVHEQYF.

The chain carries TRBV20-1 and TRBJ1-2; D is unclear. This CDR3 contains 13 residues. V was pared by 5 bases and J by 5 bases, with 15 bases between. Germline V gives CDR1 DFQATT, CDR2 SNEGSKA (reference sequence). DNA for the CDR3: TGCAGTGCTTGGTCTAATGAAGGGTATGGCTACACCTTC. Encoded protein: CSAWSNEGYGYTF.

The gene calls are TRBV5-1 and TRBJ1-1; D call uncertain. Germline lookup yields CDR1 SGHRS and CDR2 YFSETQ. V was clipped by 4 bases and J by 0 bases, with 13 bases between them. The CDR3 has 15 amino acids. CDR3 in amino acids: CASSNSRYMNTEAFF. The CDR3 coding sequence is TGCGCCAGCAGCAACTCAAGGTACATGAACACTGAAGCTTTCTTT.

This sequence joins TRBV10-3 and TRBJ1-6; the D gene is possibly TRBD1 (5 bases). This CDR3 contains 13 residues. Germline lookup yields CDR1 ENHRY and CDR2 SYGVKD. V lost 10 bases and J 7 bases, leaving 14 bases between the germline ends. This CDR3 is CATHRDGNSPLHF. The CDR3 DNA reads as TGTGCCACCCACCGGGACGGGAATTCACCCCTCCACTTT.

The chain couples TRBV29-1 to TRBJ2-2; D ambiguous. Between the trimmed V and J ends, which lost 4 bases and 3 bases, there was a span of 9 bases. The CDR3 loop spans 13 amino acids. Per the germline V gene, CDR1 is SQVTM and CDR2 is ANQGSEA. The CDR3 sequence is CSVGGSYTGELFF. CDR3 nucleotides: TGCAGCGTTGGTGGGTCTTACACCGGGGAGCTGTTTTTT.

This chain links TRBV20-1 with TRBJ2-1, with TRBD1 as a possible D gene (6 bases). Germline-derived CDR1 and CDR2 are DFQATT and SNEGSKA (reference sequence). The CDR3 spans 15 residues. V gave up 1 base and J gave up 8 bases, with 18 bases separating them. The CDR3 region is CSARGSGTFGYEQFF. The CDR3 DNA sequence: TGCAGTGCTAGAGGGAGTGGGACATTTGGTTATGAGCAGTTCTTC.

This chain connects TRBV27 to TRBJ1-1; no definite D call. Germline V lookup: CDR1 MNHEY, CDR2 SMNVEV (reference sequence). CDR3 length: 13 amino acids. Trimming took off 5 bases at V and 2 bases at J, with 9 bases between the two ends. CDR3 nucleotide sequence: TGTGCCAGCAGTCCTATTACAAACACTGAAGCTTTCTTT. Protein product: CASSPITNTEAFF.

This chain joins TRBV29-1 and TRBJ2-3, with D perhaps matching TRBD1 (5 bases). Trimming cost V 3 bases and J 7 bases, with 14 bases left between them. The length of the CDR3 is 13 residues. Germline V gene data show CDR1 as SQVTM and CDR2 as ANQGSEA. The CDR3 protein is CSVDPGARNTQYF. DNA for the CDR3: TGCAGCGTTGACCCTGGGGCAAGGAATACGCAGTATTTT.

This rearrangement joins TRBV12-3 or TRBV12-4 to TRBJ2-3; 10 positions agree with TRBD1. The ends lost 1 base at V and 2 bases at J; junction bases unmatched: 12. The CDR3 contains 19 residues. This CDR3 reads CASSLGFGVGTGATDTQYF. CDR3 bases: TGTGCCAGCAGTTTAGGGTTCGGTGTAGGGACAGGGGCCACAGATACGCAGTATTTT.

The chain joins TRBV20-1 to TRBJ1-4; D gene unclear. This CDR3 has 15 residues. Looked up from germline, CDR1 is DFQATT and CDR2 is SNEGSKA (reference sequence). V was clipped by 0 bases and J by 5 bases, with 13 bases between them. CDR3 sequence: CSARDGPRSNEKLFF. The CDR3 coding sequence is TGCAGTGCTAGAGATGGGCCCCGGTCGAATGAAAAACTGTTTTTT.

This clonotype turned up a few times. The rearrangement links TRBV6-2 or TRBV6-3 to TRBJ1-2; 9 nucleotides match TRBD1. The CDR3 is made up of 14 amino acids. V trimming: 8 bases; J trimming: 5 bases; junction bases outside the gene matches: 9. Looked up from germline, CDR1 is MNHEY and CDR2 is SVGEGT. CDR3 region: CASSLGQGEYGYTF. The CDR3 DNA is TGTGCCAGCTCCTTGGGACAGGGAGAATATGGCTACACCTTC.

This chain connects TRBV4-2 to TRBJ1-5; D possibly corresponds to TRBD1 (5 bases). The germline V gene has CDR1 LGHNA and CDR2 YNFKEQ. This CDR3 comprises 14 residues. The germline V and J ends were trimmed by 0 bases and 6 bases, with 9 bases remaining between them. The DNA of the CDR3 is TGTGCCAGCAGCCAAGATCCGGGGGGTCAGCCCCAGCATTTT. Protein: CASSQDPGGQPQHF.

This chain uses TRBV9 with TRBJ2-1; D may be TRBD1 (6 bases). Per germline, CDR1 SGDLS and CDR2 YYNGEE. The V and J ends lost 0 bases and 0 bases respectively, with 10 bases between them. The length of the CDR3 is 16 residues. The CDR3 loop is CASSVGSRGSYNEQFF. CDR3 sequence (DNA): TGTGCCAGCAGCGTAGGAAGCAGGGGCTCCTACAATGAGCAGTTCTTC. Combining the CDR3 with reference TRBV9 and TRBJ2-1 gives the whole variable domain DSGVTQTPKHLITATGQRVTLRCSPRSGDLSVYWYQQSLDQGLQFLIQYYNGEERAKGNILERFSAQQFPDLHSELNLSSLELGDSALYFCASSVGSRGSYNEQFFGPGTRLTVL.

This chain connects TRBV3-1 to TRBJ2-1, with D perhaps assigned TRBD1 or TRBD2 (5 bases each). The germline V and J ends were trimmed by 5 bases and 6 bases, with 14 bases remaining between them. This CDR3 has 14 amino acids. CDR1 LGHDT and CDR2 YNNKEL come from the germline V gene (reference sequence). CDR3 sequence: CASSLTGASNEQFF. For the CDR3, the DNA is TGTGCCAGCAGCTTAACCGGGGCATCCAATGAGCAGTTCTTC.

The chain carries TRBV7-2 and TRBJ1-4; D remains unclear. Per the germline V gene, CDR1 is SGHTA and CDR2 is FQGNSA. This CDR3 contains 14 residues. V was shortened by 2 bases and J by 8 bases, with 12 bases between the two germline ends. CDR3 protein: CASSLLPMGEKLFF. As DNA, the CDR3 is TGTGCCAGCAGCTTACTACCCATGGGGGAAAAACTGTTTTTT.

The CDR3 coding sequence is TGTGCCAGCAGCCACCGACAGGATGAAGATACGCAGTATTTT. This encodes CASSHRQDEDTQYF. The chain recombines TRBV13 with TRBJ2-3, with a possible D match to TRBD1 (6 bases). Per germline, CDR1 PRHDT and CDR2 FYEKMQ (reference sequence). V was cut by 5 bases and J by 5 bases, with 14 bases left in between. The CDR3 is made up of 14 amino acids.

The chain is built from TRBV7-2 and TRBJ2-5, with 16 bases that match TRBD2. The CDR3 spans 19 residues. Germline V gene lookup returns CDR1 SGHTA and CDR2 FQGNSA. V lost 5 bases to trimming and J lost 9 bases; unmatched junction nucleotides: 18. This CDR3 is CASSPGTSGGAGRTKAQYF. The CDR3 DNA reads as TGTGCCAGCAGCCCCGGGACTAGCGGGGGGGCCGGGAGAACTAAGGCCCAGTACTTC.

The chain joins TRBV29-1 to TRBJ2-7, with D possibly TRBD2 on 6 matching bases. This CDR3 region has 16 residues. The V end was cut by 5 bases, the J end by 1 base, with 21 bases between. The germline gives CDR1 SQVTM, CDR2 ANQGSEA. DNA for the CDR3: TGCAGCGTTTCTTTTGGGACCGGGACTGGATCCTACGAGCAGTACTTC. Translated: CSVSFGTGTGSYEQYF.

The rearrangement uses TRBV25-1 and TRBJ1-2; 9 bases fit TRBD1. The CDR3 loop spans 13 amino acids. Germline trimming cut 6 bases from V and 8 bases from J; bases unmatched to any gene: 7. Per germline, CDR1 MGHDK and CDR2 SYGVNS. CDR3 sequence (DNA): TGTGCCAGCAGGCGACAGGGGGTTGAGGGCTACACCTTC. Amino acids: CASRRQGVEGYTF.

The chain recombines TRBV20-1 with TRBJ2-5; 9 bases match TRBD2. The CDR3 runs to 13 residues. V lost 6 bases to trimming and J lost 4 bases; unmatched junction nucleotides: 6. From germline, CDR1 is DFQATT and CDR2 SNEGSKA (reference sequence). The CDR3 here is CSALGLASETQYF. Written as DNA, the CDR3 is TGCAGTGCCCTGGGACTAGCATCAGAGACCCAGTACTTC.

The V call is TRBV5-1, the J call TRBJ2-3; D assignment may be TRBD1 or TRBD2 (6 bases each). V lost 5 bases, J lost 8 bases, and 12 bases lay in between. CDR1 and CDR2 (germline): SGHRS, YFSETQ. This CDR3 contains 12 residues. The CDR3 region has the DNA TGCGCCAGCAGACCTGAGGGGGGTACGCAGTATTTT. Translation gives CASRPEGGTQYF.

In this sample, this clonotype turned up once. This chain links TRBV7-9 with TRBJ1-1, with unresolved D. Germline V gene lookup returns CDR1 SEHNR and CDR2 FQNEAQ (reference sequence). The CDR3 is made up of 13 amino acids. Between the trimmed V and J ends, which lost 0 bases and 3 bases, there was a span of 5 bases. The CDR3 here is CASSLAPDTEAFF. The DNA of the CDR3 is TGTGCCAGCAGCTTAGCGCCGGACACTGAAGCTTTCTTT. The full variable domain, its missing parts supplied by reference TRBV7-9 and TRBJ1-1, is DTGVSQNPRHKITKRGQNVTFRCDPISEHNRLYWYRQTLGQGPEFLTYFQNEAQLEKSRLLSDRFSAERPKGSFSTLEIQRTEQGDSAMYLCASSLAPDTEAFFGQGTRLTVV.

The chain employs TRBV15 and TRBJ1-2; tentative D call: TRBD1 (6 bases). The germline V gene has CDR1 LNHNV and CDR2 YYDKDF (reference sequence). Trimming took 0 bases from V and 7 from J, leaving 12 bases between them. CDR3 length: 14 amino acids. CDR3 bases: TGTGCCACCAGCAGAGAAGGGGGGGCGCGTGGCTACACCTTC. Translation: CATSREGGARGYTF.

The chain links TRBV7-9 to TRBJ2-5; TRBD2 matches 9 bases. The length of the CDR3 is 16 residues. Looked up from germline, CDR1 is SEHNR and CDR2 is FQNEAQ (reference sequence). The junction had 6 bases not matched to a gene; V was cut back by 2 bases and J by 2 bases. CDR3 sequence reads: CASSLWLAGAQETQYF. In nucleotides, the CDR3 is TGTGCCAGCAGCTTATGGTTAGCGGGGGCGCAAGAGACCCAGTACTTC.

The V call is TRBV30, the J call TRBJ2-1, with D unresolved. The ends were cut back, 5 bases at V and 6 bases at J, with 8 bases in the middle. The CDR3 loop spans 11 amino acids. Per germline, CDR1 GTSNPN and CDR2 SVGIG (reference sequence). The DNA of the CDR3 is TGTGCCTGGTACCTAGTCAATGAGCAGTTCTTC. It translates to CAWYLVNEQFF.

This chain connects TRBV2 to TRBJ1-6; D is undetermined. CDR1 and CDR2 (germline): SNHLY, FYNNEI. The CDR3 contains 15 residues. The V gene lost 1 base and the J gene lost 7 bases, with 11 bases spanning the gap. CDR3 DNA: TGTGCCAGCAGTGAAGAGAGTCAGAGGAATTCACCCCTCCACTTT. This codes for CASSEESQRNSPLHF.

J is TRBJ1-1 and V is TRBV20-1; TRBD1 aligns across 7 bases. The CDR3 has 14 amino acids. V dropped 6 bases and J dropped 1; count of bases not matched to a gene: 8. Germline V gene sequence: CDR1 DFQATT, CDR2 SNEGSKA (reference sequence). The CDR3 region has the DNA TGCAGTGCAATTACCGGGACAGCGAACACTGAAGCTTTCTTT. As protein: CSAITGTANTEAFF.